This entry lists 8 T cell receptor beta chains sequenced from one sample in a study of OX40 agonist ivuxolimab in advanced cancers. Data came from immunoSEQ multiplex PCR; TCRdb stores just in-frame clones and leaves some out. The data hold tens of thousands of clones, with 86% observed a single time. The source material was CD4+ or CD8+ T cells sorted from blood, sampled in a trial of the OX40 agonist ivuxolimab. The origin of the receptors is an adult with an advanced solid tumor such as melanoma, head and neck, liver or kidney cancer.

The rearrangement joins TRBV6-5 to TRBJ1-4; the D is unclear. Germline CDR1 and CDR2: MNHEY and SVGAGI. V lost 5 bases, J lost 2 bases, and 9 bases lay in between. This CDR3 is 14 amino acids long. CDR3 DNA: TGTGCCAGCAGTCATACTCCGACTAATGAAAAACTGTTTTTT. This translates into CASSHTPTNEKLFF.

DNA of the CDR3: TGCGCCAGCAGTTATGGCGACAGGGCGAAAGGCTACGAGCAGTACTTC. Its protein product is CASSYGDRAKGYEQYF. The V gene is TRBV5-1, the J gene TRBJ2-7; TRBD1 aligns across 7 bases. The V segment lost 5 bases and the J segment 3 bases; nucleotides outside the gene matches: 14. The germline V gene has CDR1 SGHRS and CDR2 YFSETQ. The CDR3 spans 16 residues.

The chain employs TRBV6-5 and TRBJ2-3, with 7 bases lining up with TRBD1. The CDR3 covers 15 residues. Losses at the gene ends were 6 bases for V and 4 bases for J; bases not matched to a gene: 10. Germline lookup yields CDR1 MNHEY and CDR2 SVGAGI. CDR3 nucleotides: TGTGCCAGCAGCCTCCTTGAGGGGGCTCCAGATACGCAGTATTTT. It is translated as CASSLLEGAPDTQYF.

The rearrangement joins TRBV27 to TRBJ1-2; D is uncertain. Trimming left V 6 bases short and J 7 bases short, with 21 bases between. The CDR3 loop spans 15 amino acids. Germline loops: CDR1 MNHEY, CDR2 SMNVEV (reference sequence). This chain's CDR3 is CASSRPGIRTSGYTF. In DNA, the CDR3 is TGTGCCAGCAGCCGCCCCGGAATCAGGACCTCTGGCTACACCTTC.

The V and J genes are TRBV6-5 and TRBJ2-3, with 8 bases fitting TRBD2. This CDR3 spans 14 amino acids. After removal of 7 bases from V and 5 bases from J, the junction contained 8 bases not matched to a gene. Germline V CDR1 and CDR2: MNHEY, SVGAGI. CDR3 protein: CASIPGGAEDTQYF. Written as DNA, the CDR3 is TGTGCCAGCATCCCGGGGGGGGCGGAAGATACGCAGTATTTT.

This chain connects TRBV2 to TRBJ1-5; 10 bases align to TRBD1. In germline, CDR1 is SNHLY, CDR2 FYNNEI. J gave up 0 bases and V 6 bases, and 2 bases lay outside the gene matches. CDR3 length: 15 residues. CDR3 region: CASRGQGDSNQPQHF. Here the CDR3 DNA reads TGTGCCAGCAGAGGACAGGGGGATAGCAATCAGCCCCAGCATTTT. Full variable domain (remainder filled in from reference TRBV2 and TRBJ1-5): EPEVTQTPSHQVTQMGQEVILRCVPISNHLYFYWYRQILGQKVEFLVSFYNNEISEKSEIFDDQFSVERPDGSNFTLKIRSTKLEDSAMYFCASRGQGDSNQPQHFGDGTRLSIL.

This clone was seen once. This sequence joins TRBV7-6 and TRBJ2-5, with D unclear. CDR3 size: 12 residues. Germline-derived CDR1 and CDR2 are SGHVS and FNYEAQ. V was shortened by 3 bases and J by 2 bases, with 4 bases between the two germline ends. The CDR3 coding sequence is TGTGCCAGCAGCTTCCCACAAGAGACCCAGTACTTC. Protein: CASSFPQETQYF.

The chain carries TRBV7-9 and TRBJ2-3, with D unclear. This CDR3 spans 13 amino acids. V lost 5 bases to trimming and J lost 6 bases, with 12 bases between them. Germline V gives CDR1 SEHNR, CDR2 FQNEAQ (reference sequence). CDR3 region: CASSPPGSDTQYF. Here the CDR3 DNA reads TGTGCCAGCAGCCCCCCGGGTTCGGATACGCAGTATTTT.